A single sample gave rise to the 31 T cell receptor beta chains below, sequenced in a study of response to subunit inactivated influenza vaccine. TCRdb reprocessed the RT-PCR reads via MiXCR and lists one record per CDR3 protein. The table shows 550,000 to 800,000 distinct CDR3 sequences, with more than 15% occurring only once. Sequencing used PBMCs from blood, obtained 11 to 12 days after vaccination. These receptors originate from a man aged 50 to 59 who received an inactivated influenza vaccine.

This clonotype was seen more than once but under ten times. The gene calls are TRBV12-3 or TRBV12-4 and TRBJ1-3; tentatively, D is TRBD1 (6 bases). Trimming removed 7 bases from V and 1 base from J, with 8 bases in between. This CDR3 has 13 residues. The CDR3 sequence: CASTRGSGNTIYF. The DNA of the CDR3 is TGTGCCAGCACTAGGGGGTCTGGAAACACCATATATTTT.

The rearrangement links TRBV20-1 to TRBJ2-1; 8 bases agree with TRBD2. CDR1 is DFQATT and CDR2 is SNEGSKA in the germline V gene (reference sequence). V gave up 3 bases and J gave up 8 bases; unmatched junction bases: 6. The CDR3 is made up of 13 amino acids. This CDR3 reads CSASGRAVHEQFF. The CDR3 nucleotides are TGCAGTGCTAGCGGGAGGGCCGTCCATGAGCAGTTCTTC.

The table lists this clonotype with a few counts. This chain uses TRBV29-1 with TRBJ2-2; 11 bases match TRBD2. The germline V gene has CDR1 SQVTM and CDR2 ANQGSEA. The CDR3 is 16 residues long. V gave up 2 bases and J gave up 6 bases; unmatched junction bases: 8. The CDR3 here is CSVELLAGVRPGELFF. Here the CDR3 DNA reads TGCAGCGTTGAACTACTAGCGGGAGTTCGCCCCGGGGAGCTGTTTTTT.

CDR3 amino acids: CASSVSGRAPSTDTQYF. CDR3 coding DNA: TGTGCCAGCAGCGTTAGCGGGAGGGCCCCTAGCACAGATACGCAGTATTTT. V is TRBV9 and J is TRBJ2-3; 11 bases are a match to TRBD2. The CDR3 totals 17 residues. V gave up 2 bases and J gave up 0 bases; unmatched junction bases: 5. The germline gives CDR1 SGDLS, CDR2 YYNGEE.

The chain recombines TRBV7-8 with TRBJ2-5; a possible D gene is TRBD1 (6 bases). V dropped 2 bases and J dropped 3 bases, with 19 bases sitting between them. Looked up from germline, CDR1 is SGHVS and CDR2 is FQNEAQ. The length of the CDR3 is 17 residues. Here the CDR3 DNA reads TGTGCCAGCAGCTTAACCGGGACACTCATCTTTGAAGAGACCCAGTACTTC. Its translation: CASSLTGTLIFEETQYF.

This clonotype was counted only a few times. The chain links TRBV10-3 to TRBJ2-3; TRBD1 aligns across 10 bases. From germline, CDR1 is ENHRY and CDR2 SYGVKD. J gave up 2 bases and V 6 bases, and 8 bases lay outside the gene matches. This CDR3 has 16 amino acids. The CDR3 DNA reads TGTGCCATCAGAGAGACAGGGGGCAAGACCACAGATACGCAGTATTTT. Its protein product is CAIRETGGKTTDTQYF.

In its sample, this clonotype was seen many times. In DNA, the CDR3 is TGCGCCAGCAGCCAAGACCAGAGAATGCAGTATTTT. This sequence encodes CASSQDQRMQYF. This chain joins TRBV4-1 and TRBJ2-3; D gene uncertain. The V and J ends lost 0 bases and 11 bases respectively, with 9 bases between them. This CDR3 region has 12 residues. From germline, CDR1 is MGHRA and CDR2 YSYEKL.

The chain has TRBV7-6 and TRBJ1-1; D might be TRBD1 (5 bases). Germline-derived CDR1 and CDR2 are SGHVS and FNYEAQ. The CDR3 length is 15 residues. Trimming left V 2 bases short and J 1 base short, with 11 bases between. Here the CDR3 reads CASSLFVGQNTEAFF. CDR3 nucleotide sequence: TGTGCCAGCAGCTTATTTGTCGGACAGAACACTGAAGCTTTCTTT.

This clonotype was counted ten times or more. The V call is TRBV12-3 or TRBV12-4, the J call TRBJ1-5; D might be TRBD1 (6 bases). CDR3 length: 14 residues. The germline V and J ends were trimmed by 7 bases and 3 bases, with 13 bases remaining between them. CDR3 loop: CASKIRGHNQPQHF. In DNA form, the CDR3 reads TGTGCCAGCAAAATCAGGGGACACAATCAGCCCCAGCATTTT.

The rearrangement joins TRBV12-3 or TRBV12-4 to TRBJ2-5, with TRBD1 matching 7 bases. J lost 5 bases, V lost 4 bases, and 7 bases had no gene match. The CDR3 sequence is 14 residues long. The CDR3 nucleotides are TGTGCCAGCAGTTGGGATGACAGGGCTGAGACCCAGTACTTC. Translating it yields CASSWDDRAETQYF.

This clonotype appeared a few times. This sequence joins TRBV29-1 and TRBJ2-5; D remains ambiguous. From germline, CDR1 is SQVTM and CDR2 ANQGSEA. Trimming stripped 7 bases from V and 0 bases from J, with 12 bases between. This CDR3 contains 13 residues. The CDR3 is CSGTRQNQETQYF. CDR3 bases: TGCAGCGGTACCCGGCAGAACCAAGAGACCCAGTACTTC.

This clonotype was recorded a few times. V and J are TRBV7-2 and TRBJ1-2; no reliable D call. Germline CDR1 is SGHTA and CDR2 is FQGNSA. The CDR3 totals 14 residues. Deletions cut 5 bases from V and 4 bases from J, with 14 bases between. The CDR3 is CASSRRLSGYGYTF. The CDR3, as DNA: TGTGCCAGCAGCAGGAGGCTGAGCGGCTATGGCTACACCTTC.

This clonotype came up a few times. This chain joins TRBV7-2 and TRBJ2-2, with TRBD1 matching 7 bases. CDR1 and CDR2 from the germline V gene are SGHTA and FQGNSA. J lost 5 bases, V lost 4 bases, and 7 bases had no gene match. The CDR3 is made up of 15 amino acids. Written as DNA, the CDR3 is TGTGCCAGCAGCTCACAGGGGTCGAGAACCGGGGAGCTGTTTTTT. Protein: CASSSQGSRTGELFF.

V and J are TRBV11-2 and TRBJ2-3; the D gene could be TRBD1 or TRBD2 (6 bases each). Between the trimmed V and J ends, which lost 5 bases and 4 bases, there was a span of 19 bases. The CDR3 has 16 amino acids. Germline V gene data show CDR1 as SGHAT and CDR2 as FQNNGV. The CDR3, as DNA: TGTGCCAGCAGCCCCCTCGGAACAGGGAGGTCAGATACGCAGTATTTT. Protein product: CASSPLGTGRSDTQYF. The full variable domain, with the rest looked up from reference TRBV11-2 and TRBJ2-3, is EAGVAQSPRYKIIEKRQSVAFWCNPISGHATLYWYQQILGQGPKLLIQFQNNGVVDDSQLPKDRFSAERLKGVDSTLKIQPAKLEDSAVYLCASSPLGTGRSDTQYFGPGTRLTVL.

With regard to this clonotype: Just one base apart from a much larger clone, this may be a read error. The V call is TRBV12-3 or TRBV12-4, the J call TRBJ2-7; the D gene is possibly TRBD1 (5 bases). V shed 4 bases and J shed 6 bases, with 13 bases lying between them. CDR3 length equals 13 residues. In DNA, the CDR3 is TGTGCCAGCAGTTCAGTGGGTCAGGGCGAGCAGTACTTC. This sequence encodes CASSSVGQGEQYF.

This clonotype was observed a few times. The chain joins TRBV7-2 to TRBJ2-7; D may be TRBD1 (6 bases). Germline loops: CDR1 SGHTA, CDR2 FQGNSA. The V end lost 4 bases, the J end lost 0 bases, and 10 bases lay between the germline ends. This CDR3 is 14 amino acids long. CDR3 DNA: TGTGCCAGCAGCTCTCAGGGGAGCTCCTACGAGCAGTACTTC. It translates to CASSSQGSSYEQYF.

The chain employs TRBV18 and TRBJ2-7; D not resolved. CDR3 length: 15 amino acids. The V gene's germline CDR1 is KGHSH and CDR2 LQKENI. V lost 2 bases to trimming and J lost 1 base, with 12 bases between them. CDR3 DNA sequence: TGTGCCAGCTCACCAGGGTCAGTTTGGTCCTACGAGCAGTACTTC. Translated: CASSPGSVWSYEQYF.

The chain employs TRBV25-1 and TRBJ2-7; TRBD1 is a possible D gene (6 bases). Germline V gene lookup returns CDR1 MGHDK and CDR2 SYGVNS. Trimming took 3 bases from V and 6 from J, leaving 12 bases between them. The CDR3 covers 13 residues. The DNA of the CDR3 is TGTGCCAGCAGTGATCCAGGGGCGTCCGAGCAGTACTTC. Its translation: CASSDPGASEQYF.

This clonotype was detected only a few times. V gene TRBV10-3 combines with J gene TRBJ2-7, with D tentatively TRBD1 (7 bases). Per the germline V gene, CDR1 is ENHRY and CDR2 is SYGVKD. The CDR3 is 13 amino acids. Trimming pared 7 bases from V and 3 bases from J, leaving 13 bases between. As DNA, the CDR3 is TGTGCCATCACGGGCGGGACAGACTACGAGCAGTACTTC. Amino acids: CAITGGTDYEQYF.

This clonotype turned up a few times. The final CDR3 position lacks the conserved phenylalanine or tryptophan, pointing to a likely read error. This chain uses TRBV6-2 or TRBV6-3 with TRBJ2-1; a weak D match, TRBD1 (5 bases). Per the germline V gene, CDR1 is MNHEY and CDR2 is SVGEGT. Trimming stripped 6 bases from V and 8 bases from J, with 14 bases between. This CDR3 has 13 amino acids. The CDR3 protein is CASRLRAYDEQFS. CDR3 coding DNA: TGTGCCAGCAGGCTCAGGGCTTACGATGAGCAGTTCTCC.

This clonotype was observed a handful of times. V is TRBV6-5 and J is TRBJ1-1; D is unclear. Per germline, CDR1 MNHEY and CDR2 SVGAGI. CDR3 length: 15 amino acids. Trimming pared 2 bases from V and 0 bases from J, leaving 10 bases between. The CDR3: CASSYGRIMNTEAFF. In DNA, the CDR3 is TGTGCCAGCAGTTACGGACGGATCATGAACACTGAAGCTTTCTTT.

V gene TRBV5-1 combines with J gene TRBJ2-1; TRBD2 agrees at 9 bases. The CDR3 runs 16 residues. Unmatched junction bases numbered 11, after V lost 0 bases and J lost 10 bases. CDR1 is SGHRS, CDR2 YFSETQ, per germline. CDR3 sequence (DNA): TGCGCCAGCAGCTTGGCCCCGGGACTAGCTGTAAGGGAGCAGTTCTTC. It is translated as CASSLAPGLAVREQFF. Full variable domain (remainder filled in from reference TRBV5-1 and TRBJ2-1): KAGVTQTPRYLIKTRGQQVTLSCSPISGHRSVSWYQQTPGQGLQFLFEYFSETQRNKGNFPGRFSGRQFSNSRSEMNVSTLELGDSALYLCASSLAPGLAVREQFFGPGTRLTVL.

About this clonotype: This may arise from a read error, as a much more abundant clone is one base away. In nucleotides, the CDR3 is TGTGCCAGCAATCTAGGGAGGAACACTGAAGCTTTCTTT. This sequence encodes CASNLGRNTEAFF. This chain links TRBV12-3 or TRBV12-4 with TRBJ1-1; no clear D. Trimming left V 7 bases short and J 1 base short, with 10 bases between. This CDR3 is 13 amino acids long.

This clonotype showed up just a few times. The chain links TRBV2 to TRBJ2-7, with D uncertain. The CDR3 totals 12 residues. Germline values: CDR1 SNHLY, CDR2 FYNNEI. V lost 4 bases, J lost 2 bases, and 6 bases lay in between. The CDR3 region is CASSVSTYEQYF. The DNA of the CDR3 is TGTGCCAGCAGTGTTTCCACCTACGAGCAGTACTTC.

V gene TRBV2 combines with J gene TRBJ1-1, with 11 nucleotides matching TRBD1. Looked up from germline, CDR1 is SNHLY and CDR2 is FYNNEI. This CDR3 contains 15 residues. Germline trimming cut 6 bases from V and 0 bases from J; bases unmatched to any gene: 3. DNA for the CDR3: TGTGCCAGCAGGGGGACAGGGGGACTGAACACTGAAGCTTTCTTT. Protein product: CASRGTGGLNTEAFF.

The chain links TRBV10-3 to TRBJ2-7, with 10 bases matching TRBD1. J gave up 6 bases and V 4 bases, and 9 bases lay outside the gene matches. The CDR3 runs 15 residues. Per germline, CDR1 ENHRY and CDR2 SYGVKD. The CDR3 DNA reads as TGTGCCATCAGTGTCGCGGGACAGGGGCAGGGCGAGCAGTACTTC. Translating it yields CAISVAGQGQGEQYF.

At least ten counts were recorded for this clonotype. The rearrangement uses TRBV6-5 and TRBJ2-7; 8 bases match TRBD1. CDR3 length: 15 amino acids. V was pared by 2 bases and J by 4 bases, with 7 bases of the junction left unmatched. Germline V gene lookup returns CDR1 MNHEY and CDR2 SVGAGI. The CDR3 loop is CASSYDWTGSYEQYF. CDR3 nucleotide sequence: TGTGCCAGCAGTTACGACTGGACAGGGAGTTACGAGCAGTACTTC.

In this sample, this clonotype turned up many times. The gene calls are TRBV20-1 and TRBJ1-6; D might be TRBD1 (5 bases). The CDR3 is made up of 13 amino acids. Germline assignment: CDR1 DFQATT and CDR2 SNEGSKA (reference sequence). With 6 bases removed from V and 4 bases from J, the gap between germline ends came to 10 bases. The CDR3 DNA reads as TGCAGTGCAACGGGACGGTATAATTCACCCCTCCACTTT. Its protein product is CSATGRYNSPLHF.

Points on this clonotype: A much larger clone is a single base away; this may be a read error. The chain links TRBV12-3 or TRBV12-4 to TRBJ2-2; D is possibly TRBD2 (5 bases). This CDR3 is built from 14 residues. V was clipped by 6 bases and J by 5 bases, with 13 bases between them. The CDR3 coding sequence is TGTGCCAGCAGACCCATCGGGAAAACCGGGGAGCTGTTTTTT. Encoded protein: CASRPIGKTGELFF.

This clonotype has more than one count but fewer than ten. The rearrangement uses TRBV4-1 and TRBJ2-1; 13 bases line up with TRBD2. The CDR3 is 19 residues long. J gave up 0 bases and V 0 bases, and 5 bases lay outside the gene matches. The V gene's germline CDR1 is MGHRA and CDR2 YSYEKL. CDR3: CASSQDSLAGGNSYNEQFF. CDR3 nucleotides: TGCGCCAGCAGCCAAGATTCACTAGCGGGGGGGAACTCCTACAATGAGCAGTTCTTC.

In its sample, this clonotype was seen a few times. V gene TRBV2 combines with J gene TRBJ2-3, with 7 nucleotides matching TRBD1. Germline V lookup: CDR1 SNHLY, CDR2 FYNNEI. V lost 5 bases, J lost 3 bases, and 8 bases stayed unmatched. This CDR3 comprises 15 residues. The CDR3 protein is CASSRRQGLTDTQYF. CDR3 coding DNA: TGTGCCAGCAGTCGGAGACAGGGCCTAACAGATACGCAGTATTTT.